This is a list of T cell receptor beta chains from one sample in a study of cytomegalovirus exposure and HLA in healthy donors. Repertoires were generated with immunoSEQ multiplex PCR, while TCRdb's copy carries only in-frame clones and drops some. The sample lists 60,000 to 70,000 clones, over 70% occurring once. Material: PBMCs. The receptors come from a man in his 60s in good health and CMV-seropositive. The conserved cysteine and the conserved F or W are not part of the CDR3 here.

v_gene: TRBV5-1; CDR3aa: ASSRQTSGTNEQF
v_gene: TRBV5-1; CDR3aa: ASSLAASGATDTQY
v_gene: TRBV27; CDR3aa: ASSTGDYEQY
v_gene: TRBV27; CDR3aa: ASSPDRGLFMNTEAF
v_gene: TRBV11-2; CDR3aa: ASSPRVAGKTGANVLA
v_gene: TRBV5-8; CDR3aa: ASSAQGRNTGELF
v_gene: TRBV5-1; CDR3aa: ASSAGTDSSYNSPLH
v_gene: TRBV5-1; CDR3aa: ASSLEGVRADTQY
v_gene: TRBV25-1; CDR3aa: ASSVTGSWFTEAF
v_gene: TRBV6-6; CDR3aa: ASSYSGAYNEQF
v_gene: TRBV5-1; CDR3aa: ASSLGTGAYEQY
v_gene: TRBV27; CDR3aa: ASSLGTGSYEQY
v_gene: TRBV7-9; CDR3aa: ASSLRTRNTGELF
v_gene: TRBV7-9; CDR3aa: ASSLGGEGEQY
v_gene: TRBV4-1; CDR3aa: ASSQEAAGAEQY
v_gene: TRBV2; CDR3aa: ASSDSSSYNSPLH
v_gene: TRBV5-1; CDR3aa: ASSRQSQETQY
v_gene: TRBV6-6; CDR3aa: ATLQSSYNSPLH
v_gene: TRBV29-1; CDR3aa: SVDRDYGYT
v_gene: TRBV11-3; CDR3aa: ASRYSGTRGPEQY
v_gene: TRBV5-4; CDR3aa: ASSLGGGGETQY
v_gene: TRBV19; CDR3aa: ASSIQAGGRYEQY
v_gene: TRBV19; CDR3aa: ASSILQNRDDGYT
v_gene: TRBV4-2; CDR3aa: ASSPTPGNTDTQY
v_gene: TRBV5-4; CDR3aa: ASSSNAGRNTAYEQY
v_gene: TRBV7-9; CDR3aa: ASSHRQGQLYEQY
v_gene: TRBV11-1; CDR3aa: ASSFGSRTGELF
v_gene: TRBV7-9; CDR3aa: ASSIRQGRTDTQY
v_gene: TRBV11-2; CDR3aa: ASSLRGENTEAF
v_gene: TRBV11-3; CDR3aa: ASSFPGQGRGETQY
v_gene: TRBV18; CDR3aa: ASSPSGWQGETQY
v_gene: TRBV4-2; CDR3aa: ASSHPLAGGRRVFVGEQY